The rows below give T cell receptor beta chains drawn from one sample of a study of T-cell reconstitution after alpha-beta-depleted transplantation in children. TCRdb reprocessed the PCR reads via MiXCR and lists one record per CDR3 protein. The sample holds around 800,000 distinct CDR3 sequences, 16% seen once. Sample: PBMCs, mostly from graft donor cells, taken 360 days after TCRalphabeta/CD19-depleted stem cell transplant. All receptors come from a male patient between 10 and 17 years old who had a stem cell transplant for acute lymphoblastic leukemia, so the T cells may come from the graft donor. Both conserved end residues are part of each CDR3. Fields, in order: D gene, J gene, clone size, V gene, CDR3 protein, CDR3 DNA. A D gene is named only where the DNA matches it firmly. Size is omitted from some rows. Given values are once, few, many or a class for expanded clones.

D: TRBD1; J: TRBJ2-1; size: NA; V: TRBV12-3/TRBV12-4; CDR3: CASGETGGSGQFF; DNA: TGTGCCAGCGGGGAGACAGGGGGCAGCGGGCAGTTCTTC
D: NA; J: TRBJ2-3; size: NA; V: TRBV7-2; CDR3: CASSLSLGTDTQYF; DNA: TGTGCCAGCAGCTTATCATTAGGCACAGATACGCAGTATTTT
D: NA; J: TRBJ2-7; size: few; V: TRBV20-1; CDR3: CSASPDSSYEQYF; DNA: TGCAGTGCTAGTCCGGACAGCTCCTACGAGCAGTACTTC
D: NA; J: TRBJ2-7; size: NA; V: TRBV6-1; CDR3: CASTRETGRYEQYF; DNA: TGTGCCAGCACTCGGGAGACAGGGAGGTACGAGCAGTACTTC
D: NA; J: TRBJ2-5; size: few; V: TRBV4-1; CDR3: CASSQGARETQYF; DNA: TGCGCCAGCAGCCAAGGGGCCCGGGAGACCCAGTACTTC
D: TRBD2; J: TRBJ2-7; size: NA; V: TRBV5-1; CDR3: CASSGREVTYEQYF; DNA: TGCGCCAGCAGCGGGAGGGAGGTCACCTACGAGCAGTACTTC
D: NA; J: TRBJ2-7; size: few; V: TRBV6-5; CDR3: CASSYSSRQPYEQYF; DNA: TGTGCCAGCAGTTACTCTTCCCGGCAGCCCTACGAGCAGTACTTC
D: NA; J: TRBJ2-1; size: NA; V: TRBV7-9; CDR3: CASSSLRGPTLNVEQFF; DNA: TGTGCCAGCAGCAGTTTGCGGGGCCCAACACTCAATGTTGAGCAGTTCTTC
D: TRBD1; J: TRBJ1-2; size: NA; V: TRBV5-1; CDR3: CASAPDRGLAFYGYTF; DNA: TGCGCCAGCGCCCCGGACAGGGGGCTCGCCTTCTATGGCTACACCTTC
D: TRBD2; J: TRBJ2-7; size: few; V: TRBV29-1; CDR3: CSAWGGYEQYF; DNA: TGCAGCGCATGGGGGGGCTACGAGCAGTACTTC
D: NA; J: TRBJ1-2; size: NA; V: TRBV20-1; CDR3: CSAGALQGPLSRGYTF; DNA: TGCAGTGCTGGAGCCTTACAGGGCCCCCTAAGCAGGGGCTACACCTTC
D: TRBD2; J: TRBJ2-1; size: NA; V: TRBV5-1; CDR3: CASSVGLALVNNEQFF; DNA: TGCGCCAGCAGCGTGGGACTAGCGCTAGTAAACAATGAGCAGTTCTTC
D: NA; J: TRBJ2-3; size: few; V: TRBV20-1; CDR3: CSARDRLPTDTQYF; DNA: TGCAGTGCTAGAGATCGACTGCCCACAGATACGCAGTATTTT
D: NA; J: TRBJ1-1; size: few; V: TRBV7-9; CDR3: CASSLGGGFMAFF; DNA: TGTGCCAGCAGCTTAGGAGGGGGGTTCATGGCTTTCTTT
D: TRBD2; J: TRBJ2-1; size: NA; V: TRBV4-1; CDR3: CASSQVGGGSSYNEQFF; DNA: TGCGCCAGCAGCCAAGTAGGCGGGGGAAGCTCCTACAATGAGCAGTTCTTC
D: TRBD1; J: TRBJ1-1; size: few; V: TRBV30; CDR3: CAWRRQGSNTEAFF; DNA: TGTGCCTGGCGCAGACAGGGATCGAACACTGAAGCTTTCTTT
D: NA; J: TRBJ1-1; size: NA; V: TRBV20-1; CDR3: CSARKGGENTEAFF; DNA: TGCAGTGCTAGAAAGGGGGGGGAGAACACTGAAGCTTTCTTT
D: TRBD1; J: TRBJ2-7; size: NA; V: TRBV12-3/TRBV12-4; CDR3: CASSLTGTSREQYF; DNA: TGTGCCAGCAGTTTGACAGGGACCTCAAGGGAGCAGTACTTC
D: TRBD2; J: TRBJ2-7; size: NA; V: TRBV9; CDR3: CASSTDSGRASYEQYF; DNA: TGTGCCAGCAGCACTGATAGCGGGAGGGCCTCCTACGAGCAGTACTTC
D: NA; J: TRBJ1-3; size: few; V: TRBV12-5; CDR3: CASGFQGVENTIYF; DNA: TGTGCTAGTGGTTTTCAGGGAGTTGAAAACACCATATATTTT
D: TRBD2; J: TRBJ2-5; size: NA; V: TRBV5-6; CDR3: CASSLELAGGDWTQYF; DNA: TGTGCCAGCAGCTTGGAACTAGCGGGAGGCGATTGGACCCAGTACTTC
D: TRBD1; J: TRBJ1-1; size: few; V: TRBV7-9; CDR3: CAGGQGTAFF; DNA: TGTGCCGGGGGACAGGGTACCGCTTTCTTT
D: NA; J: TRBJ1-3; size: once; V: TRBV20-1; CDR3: CSARGSQVGAGNTIYF; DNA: TGCAGTGCTAGGGGCTCCCAGGTCGGTGCTGGAAACACCATATATTTT
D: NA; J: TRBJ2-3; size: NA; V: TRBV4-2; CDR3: CASSQVGGTGDTQYF; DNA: TGTGCCAGCAGCCAAGTTGGAGGAACTGGAGATACGCAGTATTTT
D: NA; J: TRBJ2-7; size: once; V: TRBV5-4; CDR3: CASSRTGVRGYEQYF; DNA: TGTGCCAGCAGCCGGACCGGCGTCAGGGGCTACGAGCAGTACTTC
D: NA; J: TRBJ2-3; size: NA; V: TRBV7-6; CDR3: CASSPLAHSNTDTQYF; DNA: TGTGCCAGCAGCCCTCTAGCGCACTCTAACACAGATACGCAGTATTTT
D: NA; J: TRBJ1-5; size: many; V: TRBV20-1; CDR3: CSARGGNQPQHF; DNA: TGCAGTGCTAGAGGGGGCAATCAGCCCCAGCATTTT
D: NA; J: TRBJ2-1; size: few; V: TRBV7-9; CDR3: CASRNRIEQFF; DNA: TGTGCCAGCAGGAATCGGATCGAGCAGTTCTTC
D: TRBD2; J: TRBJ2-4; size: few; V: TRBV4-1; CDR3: CASSQDLAGANIQYF; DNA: TGCGCCAGCAGCCAAGATCTAGCGGGAGCCAACATTCAGTACTTC
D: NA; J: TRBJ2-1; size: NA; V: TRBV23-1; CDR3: CASSQSEGDPGFSSYNEQFF; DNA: TGCGCCAGCAGTCAATCGGAGGGGGATCCTGGTTTTAGCTCCTACAATGAGCAGTTCTTC
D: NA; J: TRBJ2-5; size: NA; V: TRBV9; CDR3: CASSVDSRGRVETQYF; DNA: TGTGCCAGCAGCGTAGATTCCAGGGGGAGGGTAGAGACCCAGTACTTC
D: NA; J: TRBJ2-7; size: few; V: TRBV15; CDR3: CATRAESSYEQYF; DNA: TGTGCCACCAGAGCGGAAAGCTCCTACGAGCAGTACTTC
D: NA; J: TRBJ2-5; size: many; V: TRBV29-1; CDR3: CSVGAMRTFETQYF; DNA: TGCAGCGTGGGGGCCATGAGGACATTCGAGACCCAGTACTTC
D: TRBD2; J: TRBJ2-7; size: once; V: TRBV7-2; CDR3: CASSGGGRRGLYEQYF; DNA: TGTGCCAGCAGCGGGGGGGGACGGAGGGGACTGTACGAGCAGTACTTC
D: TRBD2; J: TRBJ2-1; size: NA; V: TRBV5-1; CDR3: CASTWTSGTTFEQFF; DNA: TGCGCCAGCACTTGGACTAGCGGGACTACCTTTGAGCAGTTCTTC
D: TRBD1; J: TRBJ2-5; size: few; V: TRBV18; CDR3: CASSRPRDRPQETQYF; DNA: TGTGCCAGCTCACGCCCCCGGGACAGACCTCAAGAGACCCAGTACTTC
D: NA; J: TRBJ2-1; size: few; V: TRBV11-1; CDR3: CASSLAAWSSAYNEQFF; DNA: TGTGCCAGCAGCTTAGCGGCGTGGTCTAGCGCTTACAATGAGCAGTTCTTC